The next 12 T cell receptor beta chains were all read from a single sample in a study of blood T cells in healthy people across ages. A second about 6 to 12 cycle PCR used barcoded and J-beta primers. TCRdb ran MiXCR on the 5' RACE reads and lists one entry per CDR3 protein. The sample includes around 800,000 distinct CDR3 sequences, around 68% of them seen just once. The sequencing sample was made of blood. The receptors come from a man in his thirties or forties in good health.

In DNA form, the CDR3 reads TGTGCCAGCAGTTTTACCCAGGAGCTACTACAGGGGCAGTTCTTC. This translates into CASSFTQELLQGQFF. The chain combines TRBV12-3 or TRBV12-4 with TRBJ2-1, with D possibly matching TRBD1 (6 bases). The CDR3 is 15 amino acids. Trimming took off 3 bases at V and 12 bases at J, with 21 bases between the two ends.

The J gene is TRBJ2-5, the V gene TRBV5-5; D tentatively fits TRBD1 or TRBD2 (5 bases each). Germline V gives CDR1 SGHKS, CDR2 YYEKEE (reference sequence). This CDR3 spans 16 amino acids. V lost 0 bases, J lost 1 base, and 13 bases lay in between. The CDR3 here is CASSLGWGRAQETQYF. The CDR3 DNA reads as TGTGCCAGCAGCTTGGGGTGGGGACGAGCCCAAGAGACCCAGTACTTC.

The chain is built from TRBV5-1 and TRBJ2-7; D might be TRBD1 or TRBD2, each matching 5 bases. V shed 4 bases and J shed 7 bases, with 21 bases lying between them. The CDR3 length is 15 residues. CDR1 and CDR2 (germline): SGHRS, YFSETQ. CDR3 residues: CASSRDLGEPKEQYF. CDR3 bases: TGCGCCAGCAGCAGGGACCTAGGAGAACCTAAGGAGCAGTACTTC.

Here the CDR3 DNA reads TGCGCCAGCAGCTTGGAGACAGGGGACGAAAAACTGTTTTTT. It specifies CASSLETGDEKLFF. The genes are TRBV5-1 and TRBJ1-4, with 8 bases lining up with TRBD1. In germline, CDR1 is SGHRS, CDR2 YFSETQ. The V and J ends lost 0 bases and 8 bases, in that order; junction bases with no gene match: 3. The CDR3 runs to 14 residues. Based on the CDR3 plus reference TRBV5-1 and TRBJ1-4, the full variable domain is KAGVTQTPRYLIKTRGQQVTLSCSPISGHRSVSWYQQTPGQGLQFLFEYFSETQRNKGNFPGRFSGRQFSNSRSEMNVSTLELGDSALYLCASSLETGDEKLFFGSGTQLSVL.

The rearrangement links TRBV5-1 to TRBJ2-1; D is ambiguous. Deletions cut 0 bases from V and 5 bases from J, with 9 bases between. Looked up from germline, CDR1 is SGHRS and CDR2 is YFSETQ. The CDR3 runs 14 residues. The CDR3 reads CASSLGANHNEQFF. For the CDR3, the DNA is TGCGCCAGCAGCTTGGGAGCTAACCACAATGAGCAGTTCTTC. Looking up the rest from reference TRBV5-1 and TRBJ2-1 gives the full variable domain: KAGVTQTPRYLIKTRGQQVTLSCSPISGHRSVSWYQQTPGQGLQFLFEYFSETQRNKGNFPGRFSGRQFSNSRSEMNVSTLELGDSALYLCASSLGANHNEQFFGPGTRLTVL.

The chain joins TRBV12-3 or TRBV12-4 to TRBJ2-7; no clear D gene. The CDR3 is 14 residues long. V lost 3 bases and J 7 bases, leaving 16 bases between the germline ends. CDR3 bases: TGTGCCAGCAGTTTCCTGCTCGCAAGCGATGAGCAGTACTTC. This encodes CASSFLLASDEQYF.

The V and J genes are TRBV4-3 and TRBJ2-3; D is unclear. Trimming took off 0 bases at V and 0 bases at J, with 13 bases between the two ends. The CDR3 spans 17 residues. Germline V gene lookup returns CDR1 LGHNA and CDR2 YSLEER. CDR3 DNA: TGCGCCAGCAGCCAAGAACGGGCACCACTAAGCACAGATACGCAGTATTTT. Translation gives CASSQERAPLSTDTQYF.

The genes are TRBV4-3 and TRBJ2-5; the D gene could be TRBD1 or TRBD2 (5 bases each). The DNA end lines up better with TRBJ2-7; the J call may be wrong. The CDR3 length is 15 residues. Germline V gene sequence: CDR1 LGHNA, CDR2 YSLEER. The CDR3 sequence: CASSQDMGDVHEQYF. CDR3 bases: TGCGCCAGCAGCCAAGATATGGGGGATGTCCACGAGCAGTACTTC.

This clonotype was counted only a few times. CDR3 in amino acids: CAISESLRRDRGGNTQYF. Written as DNA, the CDR3 is TGTGCCATCAGTGAATCGCTACGAAGGGACAGGGGGGGGAATACGCAGTATTTT. The chain links TRBV10-3 to TRBJ2-3, with 11 bases lining up with TRBD1. The CDR3 has 18 residues. V was pared by 3 bases and J by 7 bases, with 15 bases of the junction left unmatched. Germline V gives CDR1 ENHRY, CDR2 SYGVKD.

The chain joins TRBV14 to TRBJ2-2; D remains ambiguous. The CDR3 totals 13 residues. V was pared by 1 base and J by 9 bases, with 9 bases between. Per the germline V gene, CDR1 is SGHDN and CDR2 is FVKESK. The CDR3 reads CASSQVYGRELFF. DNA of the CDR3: TGTGCCAGCAGCCAAGTATATGGGCGGGAGCTGTTTTTT.

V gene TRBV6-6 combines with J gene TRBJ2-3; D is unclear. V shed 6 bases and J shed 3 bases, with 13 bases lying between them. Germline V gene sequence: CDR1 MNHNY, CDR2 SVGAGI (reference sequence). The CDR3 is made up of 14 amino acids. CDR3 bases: TGTGCCAGCAGACCTACACCCTTTACAGATACGCAGTATTTT. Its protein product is CASRPTPFTDTQYF.

This chain's CDR3 is CASSYSSTGGTYEQYF. CDR3 coding DNA: TGTGCCAGCAGTTACTCGTCTACAGGGGGCACCTACGAGCAGTACTTC. The gene calls are TRBV6-6 and TRBJ2-7; 9 nucleotides agree with TRBD1. This CDR3 region has 16 residues. Trimming cost V 0 bases and J 2 bases; bases outside gene matches: 5. From germline, CDR1 is MNHNY and CDR2 SVGAGI (reference sequence).